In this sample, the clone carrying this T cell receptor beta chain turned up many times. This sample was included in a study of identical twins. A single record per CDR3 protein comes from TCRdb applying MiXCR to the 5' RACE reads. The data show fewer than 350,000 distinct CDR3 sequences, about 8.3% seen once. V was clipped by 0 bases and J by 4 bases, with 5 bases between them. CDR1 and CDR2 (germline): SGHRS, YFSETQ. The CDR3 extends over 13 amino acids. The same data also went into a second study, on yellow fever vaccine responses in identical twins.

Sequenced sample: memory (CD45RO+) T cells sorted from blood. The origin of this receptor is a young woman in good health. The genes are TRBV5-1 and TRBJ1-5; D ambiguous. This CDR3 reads CASSLGTNQPQHF. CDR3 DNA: TGCGCCAGCAGCTTGGGGACTAATCAGCCCCAGCATTTT.